The present entry profiles one T cell receptor (beta chain) with its context. The target antigen is unknown. Time point here: week 35, safety follow-up. One vaccine dose held 300 ug of mutant IDH1 20-mer peptide and came with topical imiquimod. This sample stems from a study of a mutant IDH1 vaccine in newly diagnosed glioma. Study conclusions and caveats: Vaccine-induced responses were seen in around 93% of patients, spanning several MHC alleles.

Sequencing used immunoSEQ multiplex PCR; TCRdb keeps in-frame clones, though not all of them. The sample holds roughly 52,000 clones, 76% seen once. V gave up 1 base and J gave up 10 bases; unmatched junction bases: 12. The CDR3 spans 15 residues. Germline CDR1 reads SEHNR; CDR2 reads FQNEAQ (reference sequence). This TCR was recovered from a man in his forties with glioma. The material was PBMCs, obtained from a glioma patient whose treatment included an IDH1 peptide vaccine. The gene calls are TRBV7-9 and TRBJ2-5, with 7 bases that match TRBD2. Here the CDR3 DNA reads TGTGCCAGCAGCTTAGGAAGCCTCGGGGGGAGTGGCCAGTACTTC. The encoded protein is CASSLGSLGGSGQYF.